The rows below give T cell receptor beta chains drawn from one sample of a study of regulatory T cells in long-lasting Graves disease. TCRdb analysed the multiplex PCR reads with MiXCR anew, one entry per CDR3 protein. The data contain approximately 470,000 distinct CDR3 sequences, about 20% of them singletons. This sample comprised peripheral blood mononuclear cells (PBMCs), obtained when the disease was refractory, from a patient treated with antithyroid drugs. These receptors came from a female donor with Graves disease. Both conserved end residues are part of each CDR3. The order of the fields is V gene, clone size, D gene, J gene, CDR3 DNA, CDR3 protein. D genes are given only for firm matches. The size of a clone is reported for some rows only, either as once, few or many, or as a class for expanded clones.

V: TRBV30; size: -; D: -; J: TRBJ1-5; DNA: TGTGCCTGGAGTGTGTTGGCAGGCAATCAGCCCCAGCATTTT; CDR3: CAWSVLAGNQPQHF
V: TRBV7-2; size: few; D: TRBD1; J: TRBJ1-3; DNA: TGTGCCAGCAGCTCCAATCGTCCTTCCGGGACAGGGGCCTACTCTGGAAACACCATATATTTT; CDR3: CASSSNRPSGTGAYSGNTIYF
V: TRBV5-1; size: few; D: -; J: TRBJ1-6; DNA: TGCGCCAGCAGCTTGTCGGGATCGGGGAATTCACCCCTCCACTTT; CDR3: CASSLSGSGNSPLHF
V: TRBV29-1; size: few; D: -; J: TRBJ2-7; DNA: TGCAGCGTCCGAGGGGGAAGCTCCTACGAGCAGTACTTC; CDR3: CSVRGGSSYEQYF
V: TRBV19; size: few; D: TRBD1; J: TRBJ1-2; DNA: TGTGCCAGTACCGCCCTGGACAGGCCCTATGGCTACACCTTC; CDR3: CASTALDRPYGYTF
V: TRBV27; size: many; D: TRBD1; J: TRBJ1-6; DNA: TGTGCCAGCAGGACAGGGGGTAATTCACCCCTCCACTTT; CDR3: CASRTGGNSPLHF
V: TRBV7-8; size: few; D: -; J: TRBJ2-3; DNA: TGTGCCAGCAGCTTAGGGGGAGTAGTCCCAGATACGCAGTATTTT; CDR3: CASSLGGVVPDTQYF
V: TRBV19; size: -; D: TRBD1; J: TRBJ2-6; DNA: TGTGCCAGTAGTATCGGACAGGGTGGGGTCCTGACTTTC; CDR3: CASSIGQGGVLTF
V: TRBV27; size: many; D: TRBD2; J: TRBJ2-5; DNA: TGTGCCAGCAGTTTCCGAGCCGGGACTAGCGAACTCCAGACCCAGTACTTC; CDR3: CASSFRAGTSELQTQYF
V: TRBV20-1; size: many; D: TRBD1; J: TRBJ2-5; DNA: TGCAGTGCTAGAGCAGGGGGCAAGGATGAGACCCAGTACTTC; CDR3: CSARAGGKDETQYF
V: TRBV6-2/TRBV6-3; size: -; D: -; J: TRBJ2-7; DNA: TGTGCCAGCAGTTCCTCCGGGACTGGGTCCCTCTCCTACGAGCAGTACTTC; CDR3: CASSSSGTGSLSYEQYF
V: TRBV28; size: many; D: -; J: TRBJ1-1; DNA: TGTGCCAGCAGTTTCGAGGGAACGAACACTGAAGCTTTCTTT; CDR3: CASSFEGTNTEAFF
V: TRBV5-4; size: few; D: TRBD1; J: TRBJ2-7; DNA: TGTGCCAGCAGCTTGGGGGGACAGGGAGGTTTCGTGGAGCAGTACTTC; CDR3: CASSLGGQGGFVEQYF
V: TRBV7-3; size: -; D: TRBD1; J: TRBJ2-2; DNA: TGTGCCAGCAGCCACGCAGGGGGCACCGGGGAGCTGTTTTTT; CDR3: CASSHAGGTGELFF
V: TRBV5-6; size: -; D: TRBD1; J: TRBJ1-1; DNA: TGTGCCACCAACTCGAGGGGGCATACTGAAGCTTTCTTT; CDR3: CATNSRGHTEAFF
V: TRBV3-1; size: few; D: -; J: TRBJ1-2; DNA: TGTGCCAGCAGCCAAGGACCCGACAGGATCGAAGGCTACACCTTC; CDR3: CASSQGPDRIEGYTF
V: TRBV6-1; size: many; D: -; J: TRBJ1-2; DNA: TGTGCCAGCAGTCCCGGGACCGCGGACTTCTATGGCTACACCTTC; CDR3: CASSPGTADFYGYTF
V: TRBV6-1; size: many; D: -; J: TRBJ1-5; DNA: TGTGCCAGCAGTACCGACAGCTACGCGGCGCCCCAGCATTTT; CDR3: CASSTDSYAAPQHF
V: TRBV6-1; size: few; D: -; J: TRBJ2-2; DNA: TGTGCCAGCAGTAAATTCACCGCCCCCGGGGAGCTGTTTTTT; CDR3: CASSKFTAPGELFF
V: TRBV29-1; size: once; D: -; J: TRBJ1-4; DNA: TGCAGCGTTGTGTGCAGGGAAAAACTGTTTTTT; CDR3: CSVVCREKLFF
V: TRBV12-3/TRBV12-4; size: few; D: -; J: TRBJ2-4; DNA: TGTGCCAGCAGTTCCCCCGTATTGGGTAATGGTCTAGCCAAAAACATTCAGTACTTC; CDR3: CASSSPVLGNGLAKNIQYF
V: TRBV4-1; size: few; D: TRBD2; J: TRBJ2-7; DNA: TGCGCCAGCAGCCAAGAGGGACTAGCGTCGTACGAGCAGTACTTC; CDR3: CASSQEGLASYEQYF
V: TRBV2; size: many; D: -; J: TRBJ2-7; DNA: TGTGCCAGCCAGAAATACAGGGAAGTTTTGGACTACGAGCAGTACTTC; CDR3: CASQKYREVLDYEQYF
V: TRBV6-1; size: -; D: -; J: TRBJ2-3; DNA: TGTGCCAGCAGTGAAGGGACAGCGTCCACAGATACGCAGTATTTT; CDR3: CASSEGTASTDTQYF
V: TRBV27; size: many; D: -; J: TRBJ1-5; DNA: TGTGCCAGCAGTTTAAGCATTAATCAGCCCCAGCATTTT; CDR3: CASSLSINQPQHF
V: TRBV7-9; size: -; D: -; J: TRBJ2-3; DNA: TGTGCCAGCAGCTTGGTGGACAACGCCTGGGCAGATACGCAGTATTTT; CDR3: CASSLVDNAWADTQYF